The text below deals with one T cell receptor beta chain. These data belong to a study of identical twins. The CDR3 is made up of 13 amino acids. Trimming removed 5 bases from V and 5 bases from J, with 12 bases in between. Germline V gene lookup returns CDR1 SGHAT and CDR2 FQNNGV. TCRdb fed the 5' RACE reads into MiXCR, producing one record per CDR3 protein. This repertoire shows 500,000 or so distinct CDR3 sequences, around an eighth found once; its top ten account for more than 0.8%. These data also formed part of another study, on yellow fever vaccine responses in identical twins.

The chain employs TRBV11-2 and TRBJ2-5; D call uncertain. Sequencing was performed on CD4+ T cells sorted from blood. The receptor's source is a woman aged 18-35 years in good health. The CDR3 is CASSKGLVETQYF. The CDR3 nucleotides are TGTGCCAGCAGCAAAGGGTTGGTTGAGACCCAGTACTTC.